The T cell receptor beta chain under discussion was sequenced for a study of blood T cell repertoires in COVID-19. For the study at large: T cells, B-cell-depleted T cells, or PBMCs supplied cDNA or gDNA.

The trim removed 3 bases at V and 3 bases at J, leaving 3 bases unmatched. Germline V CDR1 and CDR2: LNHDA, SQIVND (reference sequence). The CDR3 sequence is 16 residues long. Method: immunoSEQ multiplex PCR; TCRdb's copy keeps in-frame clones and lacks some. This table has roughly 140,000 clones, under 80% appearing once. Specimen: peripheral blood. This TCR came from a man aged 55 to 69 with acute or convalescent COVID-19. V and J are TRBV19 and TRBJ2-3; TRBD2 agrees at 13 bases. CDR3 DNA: TGTGCCAGTAGTATCGTACTAGCGGGAGGGACAGATACGCAGTATTTT. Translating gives CASSIVLAGGTDTQYF. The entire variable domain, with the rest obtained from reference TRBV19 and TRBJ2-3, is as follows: DGGITQSPKYLFRKEGQNVTLSCEQNLNHDAMYWYRQDPGQGLRLIYYSQIVNDFQKGDIAEGYSVSREKKESFPLTVTSAQKNPTAFYLCASSIVLAGGTDTQYFGPGTRLTVL.